The 21 T cell receptor beta chains given below trace back to one sample, sequenced in a study of OX40 agonist ivuxolimab in advanced cancers. The method was immunoSEQ multiplex PCR; TCRdb's version includes in-frame clones alone and lacks a portion of them. This table has some 100,000 clones, around 93% appearing once. The source was CD4+ or CD8+ T cells sorted from blood, collected in a trial of the OX40 agonist ivuxolimab. These receptors were obtained from an adult with an advanced solid tumor such as melanoma, head and neck, liver or kidney cancer.

This clone was found a few times. The chain joins TRBV2 to TRBJ1-2, with 9 bases lining up with TRBD1. Germline CDR1 is SNHLY and CDR2 is FYNNEI. V lost 6 bases and J lost 4; bases outside the gene matches: 3. The CDR3 covers 13 residues. For the CDR3, the DNA is TGTGCCAGCAGCGGGACAGGGCTCTATGGCTACACCTTC. Translated, it gives CASSGTGLYGYTF.

The chain is built from TRBV19 and TRBJ2-1; D not certain. With 3 bases removed from V and 2 bases from J, the gap between germline ends came to 2 bases. CDR1 and CDR2 from the germline V gene are LNHDA and SQIVND (reference sequence). This CDR3 comprises 12 residues. CDR3 coding DNA: TGTGCCAGTAGTATGGCCTACAATGAGCAGTTCTTC. As protein: CASSMAYNEQFF.

This chain connects TRBV7-2 to TRBJ2-3, with a weak D call TRBD2 (5 bases). The germline V gene has CDR1 SGHTA and CDR2 FQGNSA. The CDR3 loop spans 15 amino acids. V dropped 0 bases and J dropped 3 bases, with 10 bases sitting between them. The DNA of the CDR3 is TGTGCCAGCAGCTTAGCACTCGGGGTAACAGATACGCAGTATTTT. Amino acids: CASSLALGVTDTQYF.

This clone was picked up one time. CDR3 residues: CASRPQAVGGYEQYF. CDR3 in DNA: TGTGCCAGCAGACCTCAGGCCGTAGGTGGGTACGAGCAGTACTTC. The chain has TRBV5-5 and TRBJ2-5, with no clear D. Matching the DNA end better, TRBJ2-7 makes the J call doubtful. Germline V gene lookup returns CDR1 SGHKS and CDR2 YYEKEE (reference sequence). The CDR3 contains 15 residues.

The chain recombines TRBV2 with TRBJ1-1; possible D gene TRBD1, 5 bases. The germline V and J ends were trimmed by 8 bases and 6 bases, with 10 bases remaining between them. The CDR3 runs to 11 residues. CDR1 is SNHLY, CDR2 FYNNEI, per germline. CDR3 region: CASSGIAEAFF. In nucleotides, the CDR3 is TGTGCCAGCTCAGGGATCGCTGAAGCTTTCTTT.

The chain has TRBV4-2 and TRBJ2-5; no firm D call. The germline V and J ends were trimmed by 1 base and 1 base, with 10 bases remaining between them. CDR3 size: 15 residues. In germline, CDR1 is LGHNA, CDR2 YNFKEQ. CDR3 coding DNA: TGTGCCAGCAGCCAAGGTGCGCGGTTCCAAGAGACCCAGTACTTC. Amino acid sequence: CASSQGARFQETQYF.

This sequence joins TRBV19 and TRBJ2-2; D might be TRBD2 (6 bases). Germline V gene data show CDR1 as LNHDA and CDR2 as SQIVND (reference sequence). Between the trimmed V and J ends, which lost 6 bases and 5 bases, there was a span of 25 bases. There are 18 residues in the CDR3. In nucleotides, the CDR3 is TGTGCCAGTAGCCGCCGGGGAGGAGTCAGGGAAATAACCGGGGAGCTGTTTTTT. Translating gives CASSRRGGVREITGELFF.

The chain carries TRBV11-2 and TRBJ2-7; 9 nucleotides agree with TRBD2. The germline V gene has CDR1 SGHAT and CDR2 FQNNGV. This CDR3 spans 16 amino acids. V shed 3 bases and J 0 bases; nucleotides not matched to a gene: 6. CDR3 nucleotides: TGTGCCAGCAGCTTGTCTAGCGGGGATTTCTCCTACGAGCAGTACTTC. Protein: CASSLSSGDFSYEQYF. Full variable domain (missing parts from reference TRBV11-2 and TRBJ2-7): EAGVAQSPRYKIIEKRQSVAFWCNPISGHATLYWYQQILGQGPKLLIQFQNNGVVDDSQLPKDRFSAERLKGVDSTLKIQPAKLEDSAVYLCASSLSSGDFSYEQYFGPGTRLTVT.

The V gene is TRBV2, the J gene TRBJ2-1; D not resolved. The CDR3 contains 12 residues. CDR1 and CDR2 from the germline V gene are SNHLY and FYNNEI. Trimming took 1 base from V and 10 from J, leaving 8 bases between them. DNA of the CDR3: TGTGCCAGCAGTGAAGTAGGTCGCGAGCAGTTCTTC. This translates into CASSEVGREQFF.

This clone was seen a few times. The CDR3 loop reads CASRTTVNTEAFF. The CDR3, as DNA: TGCGCCAGCAGGACGACAGTTAACACTGAAGCTTTCTTT. The chain uses TRBV5-1 and TRBJ1-1; weak D call: TRBD1 (5 bases). This CDR3 spans 13 amino acids. With 5 bases removed from V and 2 bases from J, the gap between germline ends came to 10 bases. The germline V gene has CDR1 SGHRS and CDR2 YFSETQ. Using reference TRBV5-1 and TRBJ1-1 for the parts outside the CDR3, the full variable domain is KAGVTQTPRYLIKTRGQQVTLSCSPISGHRSVSWYQQTPGQGLQFLFEYFSETQRNKGNFPGRFSGRQFSNSRSEMNVSTLELGDSALYLCASRTTVNTEAFFGQGTRLTVV.

The chain joins TRBV28 to TRBJ1-1; 8 nucleotides align to TRBD1. The CDR3 length is 14 residues. Trimming removed 6 bases from V and 4 bases from J; junction bases left unmatched: 7. Looked up from germline, CDR1 is MDHEN and CDR2 is SYDVKM. Here the CDR3 reads CASRSGTGVTEAFF. CDR3 DNA sequence: TGTGCCAGCAGGTCCGGGACAGGAGTCACTGAAGCTTTCTTT.

This chain links TRBV12-5 with TRBJ1-2, with 11 bases that match TRBD1. V lost 0 bases to trimming and J lost 7 bases; unmatched junction nucleotides: 16. Looked up from germline, CDR1 is LGHNT and CDR2 is FRNRAP. There are 19 residues in the CDR3. The CDR3 sequence is CASGLVPADRGRGKGGYTF. The CDR3 bases are TGTGCTAGTGGTTTGGTCCCCGCGGACAGGGGGCGCGGGAAGGGTGGCTACACCTTC.

The V and J genes are TRBV4-3 and TRBJ2-1; D gene uncertain. Germline V lookup: CDR1 LGHNA, CDR2 YSLEER. The CDR3 is made up of 14 amino acids. The V gene lost 0 bases and the J gene lost 10 bases, with 13 bases spanning the gap. The DNA for the CDR3 is TGCGCCAGCAGCCAAGATCCCGGGTCTGAGGAGCAGTTCTTC. Translation: CASSQDPGSEEQFF.

This rearrangement joins TRBV18 to TRBJ2-2, with 7 bases aligning to TRBD1. This CDR3 is built from 14 residues. V lost 4 bases and J lost 4; bases outside the gene matches: 3. Germline assignment: CDR1 KGHSH and CDR2 LQKENI. CDR3 sequence: CASSQGTATGELFF. Here the CDR3 DNA reads TGTGCCAGCTCACAGGGGACAGCCACCGGGGAGCTGTTTTTT.

This clone was counted between two and nine times. The CDR3 sequence: CASSESPGGYQPQHF. The DNA for the CDR3 is TGTGCCAGCAGTGAATCTCCGGGGGGTTATCAGCCCCAGCATTTT. This chain connects TRBV2 to TRBJ1-5, with D possibly matching TRBD1 (5 bases). In germline, CDR1 is SNHLY, CDR2 FYNNEI. V lost 2 bases and J 5 bases, leaving 13 bases between the germline ends. This CDR3 contains 15 residues.

The chain joins TRBV10-3 to TRBJ2-7; D is unresolved. The CDR3 is 15 residues long. V was pared by 2 bases and J by 5 bases, with 16 bases between. Germline lookup yields CDR1 ENHRY and CDR2 SYGVKD. CDR3 coding DNA: TGTGCCATCAGTGAGCCGACGGGTTTCCCTAACGAGCAGTACTTC. This encodes CAISEPTGFPNEQYF.

The chain is built from TRBV19 and TRBJ2-2; TRBD2 matches at 12 bases. The germline CDR1 and CDR2 sequences are LNHDA and SQIVND (reference sequence). This CDR3 comprises 16 residues. After removal of 4 bases from V and 4 bases from J, the junction contained 4 bases not matched to a gene. The CDR3 region is CASSTPTSGSTGELFF. CDR3 in DNA: TGTGCCAGTAGTACCCCGACTAGCGGGAGCACCGGGGAGCTGTTTTTT.

The gene calls are TRBV7-2 and TRBJ2-7; D gene uncertain. Trimming stripped 4 bases from V and 8 bases from J, with 9 bases between. Germline V gene data show CDR1 as SGHTA and CDR2 as FQGNSA. The CDR3 has 11 amino acids. In DNA form, the CDR3 reads TGTGCCAGCAGCTCGATGAAGAAGCAGTACTTC. This translates into CASSSMKKQYF.

The genes are TRBV28 and TRBJ1-2; 7 nucleotides match TRBD1. CDR1 and CDR2 from the germline V gene are MDHEN and SYDVKM. This CDR3 region has 13 residues. Trimming removed 2 bases from V and 5 bases from J; junction bases left unmatched: 2. The CDR3 region has the DNA TGTGCCAGCAGTTTAGGACAGGTATATGGCTACACCTTC. Encoded protein: CASSLGQVYGYTF.

In nucleotides, the CDR3 is TGTGCCAGCAGCCAAGGCCTCTCGCAGCCCCAGCATTTT. It yields the protein CASSQGLSQPQHF. The rearrangement uses TRBV14 and TRBJ1-5; D not resolved. V lost 1 base and J lost 7, with 8 bases in between. The CDR3 contains 13 residues. Looked up from germline, CDR1 is SGHDN and CDR2 is FVKESK.

The chain is built from TRBV14 and TRBJ1-4; 8 bases are shared with TRBD1. V lost 6 bases and J lost 10; bases outside the gene matches: 10. The germline gives CDR1 SGHDN, CDR2 FVKESK. The length of the CDR3 is 14 residues. CDR3 protein: CASSLVGTGGKLFF. The CDR3 nucleotides are TGTGCCAGCAGTCTTGTCGGGACAGGAGGAAAACTGTTTTTT. The full variable domain, in which reference TRBV14 and TRBJ1-4 provide the parts outside the CDR3, is EAGVTQFPSHSVIEKGQTVTLRCDPISGHDNLYWYRRVMGKEIKFLLHFVKESKQDESGMPNNRFLAERTGGTYSTLKVQPAELEDSGVYFCASSLVGTGGKLFFGSGTQLSVL.